A selection of T cell receptor beta chains follows, all from one sample in a study of T cells in Graves' hyperthyroidism and ophthalmopathy. TCRdb used MiXCR to reprocess the multiplex PCR reads, holding one entry per CDR3 protein. The sample includes 330,000 or so distinct CDR3 sequences, approximately 18% of them seen just once. The sample taken for sequencing was blood. The receptor source for this set is a woman aged 40 to 50 with Graves' ophthalmopathy. The CDR3 runs from the conserved cysteine through the conserved F or W. The D gene is left open where the match is weak. Expanded clones get a size class; other rows say once, few or many, or leave the size out.

TRBJ2-5 TRBV20-1 TRBD2 many TGCAGTGCTAGGACTAGCGGGCGTAAACGGGAGACCCAGTACTTC CSARTSGRKRETQYF
TRBJ1-6 TRBV28 NA many TGTGCCAGCAGCCCACGGGACGGGAACAATTCACCCCTCCACTTT CASSPRDGNNSPLHF
TRBJ1-5 TRBV6-1 NA NA TGTGCCAGCAGACTCCTGACAAGCAGATATCAGCCCCAGCATTTT CASRLLTSRYQPQHF
TRBJ1-6 TRBV12-3/TRBV12-4 NA NA TGTGCCAGCAGTTTCGGGGGCTATAATTCACCCCTCCACTTT CASSFGGYNSPLHF
TRBJ1-1 TRBV2 NA many TGTGCCAGCCAAACCGACCGGGGCTGGGGCACTGAAGCTTTCTTT CASQTDRGWGTEAFF
TRBJ2-7 TRBV28 TRBD2 many TGTGCCAGCCTAAAGCGGGAGAGGGACGAGCAGTACTTC CASLKRERDEQYF
TRBJ1-1 TRBV6-1 NA many TGTGCCAGCAGTGAATTGGAGATGAACACTGAAGCTTTCTTT CASSELEMNTEAFF
TRBJ2-2 TRBV28 NA few TGTGCCAGCAGAAAGGGGATTAGGCCCGGGGAGCTGTTTTTT CASRKGIRPGELFF
TRBJ2-5 TRBV6-5 TRBD1 NA TGTGCCAGCAGTTACAGGGACAGGGCAGAGACCCAGTACTTC CASSYRDRAETQYF
TRBJ1-1 TRBV29-1 NA NA TGCAGCGTTGAGGTTTCAGGGAACACTGAAGCTTTCTTT CSVEVSGNTEAFF
TRBJ1-1 TRBV7-6 TRBD1 many TGTGCCAGCAGCTTGACAGGGGAGACTGAAGCTTTCTTT CASSLTGETEAFF
TRBJ2-6 TRBV30 NA many TGTGCCTGGAGTCGGGAATCTGGGGCCAACGTCCTGACTTTC CAWSRESGANVLTF
TRBJ2-5 TRBV12-3/TRBV12-4 NA many TGTGCCAGCATGCGGGGACAAGAGACCCAGTACTTC CASMRGQETQYF
TRBJ2-5 TRBV12-3/TRBV12-4 TRBD1 many TGTGCCAGCACTCCGGGACAGCGAGGCCAAGAGACCCAGTACTTC CASTPGQRGQETQYF
TRBJ1-3 TRBV28 NA many TGTGCCAGCAGTTCGGGGAGAAACACCATATATTTT CASSSGRNTIYF
TRBJ2-5 TRBV12-3/TRBV12-4 TRBD1 NA TGTGCCAGCAGCTACGAAGGACAGGGGGAGACCCAGTACTTC CASSYEGQGETQYF
TRBJ2-7 TRBV19 NA many TGTGCCAGTAGTGCAATCGGTCAGAACTACGAGCAGTACTTC CASSAIGQNYEQYF
TRBJ2-7 TRBV27 TRBD2 many TGTGCCAGCAGTTTAAATCCCCCTAGCGGGAACGAGCAGTACTTC CASSLNPPSGNEQYF
TRBJ2-5 TRBV6-1 NA few TGTGCCAGCAGTGAAACAGGGCCCCGCGAGACCCAGTACTTC CASSETGPRETQYF
TRBJ1-3 TRBV29-1 NA NA TGCAGCGTTGAAGAAGGGGGAAACACCATATATTTT CSVEEGGNTIYF
TRBJ2-5 TRBV6-1 NA NA TGTGCCAGCAACCTCGGACTCTCCCATTCGGAGACCCAGTACTTC CASNLGLSHSETQYF
TRBJ1-2 TRBV6-2/TRBV6-3 NA once TGTGCCAGTAAGGGGACGCGGGATAACTATGGCTACACCTTC CASKGTRDNYGYTF
TRBJ1-1 TRBV4-3 NA few TGCGCCAGCAGCCAAACCGGGACGGGGAACACTGAAGCTTTCTTT CASSQTGTGNTEAFF
TRBJ1-1 TRBV4-1 NA many TGCGCCAGCAGCCGCTTGACGGTGAACACTGAAGCTTTCTTT CASSRLTVNTEAFF
TRBJ2-7 TRBV28 TRBD1 many TGTGCCACTACCGAGGGACAGGGTCCAACCTACGAGCAGTACTTC CATTEGQGPTYEQYF
TRBJ1-1 TRBV6-2/TRBV6-3 NA NA TGTGCCAGCAGTGATACAATGAACACTGAAGCTTTCTTT CASSDTMNTEAFF
TRBJ1-1 TRBV3-1 TRBD1 many TGTGCCAGCAGTAGGACAGGGAACACTGAAGCTTTCTTT CASSRTGNTEAFF
TRBJ2-5 TRBV20-1 NA NA TGCAGTGCTTCATTCGGGACCCAGTACTTC CSASFGTQYF
TRBJ2-7 TRBV3-1 NA NA TGTGCCAGCAGCCTAGCTCCCGTCTACGAGCAGTACTTC CASSLAPVYEQYF
TRBJ1-5 TRBV6-1 NA many TGTGCCAGCGGTGAAGGGTGGGGCAATCAGCCCCAGCATTTT CASGEGWGNQPQHF
TRBJ2-7 TRBV7-2 TRBD2 NA TGTGCCAGCAGCTTAGCTCCTAGCGGACTATACGAGCAGTACTTC CASSLAPSGLYEQYF
TRBJ2-5 TRBV12-3/TRBV12-4 NA NA TGTGCCAGCAGTCTACCAGTGACGGGAAGCCAAGAGACCCAGTACTTC CASSLPVTGSQETQYF
TRBJ2-7 TRBV5-1 NA many TGCGCCAGCAGCGCCGCCGCCCGTGATCCGGTCTCCTACGAGCAGTACTTC CASSAAARDPVSYEQYF
TRBJ1-3 TRBV20-1 NA NA TGCAGTGCGTTTCGCCCGTTGGGGCAACCTGGAAACACCATATATTTT CSAFRPLGQPGNTIYF
TRBJ1-1 TRBV6-4 NA many TGTGCCAGCAAGCCTTATCGGAACAGTTTTCGGAACACTGAAGCTTTCTTT CASKPYRNSFRNTEAFF
TRBJ2-7 TRBV29-1 TRBD2 NA TGCAGCGTGGGGGGGGGGAGAAACTCCTACGAGCAGTACTTC CSVGGGRNSYEQYF
TRBJ1-2 TRBV6-5 TRBD1 many TGTGCCAGCAGCCGGGACAGAACTAACTATGGCTACACCTTC CASSRDRTNYGYTF
TRBJ2-7 TRBV11-2 NA many TGTGCCAGCAGCTTAGATTTAGAGGTTTGGTACGAGCAGTACTTC CASSLDLEVWYEQYF
TRBJ2-5 TRBV28 TRBD1 many TGTGCCAGCAGTGGACAGGGATCGGAGACCCAGTACTTC CASSGQGSETQYF